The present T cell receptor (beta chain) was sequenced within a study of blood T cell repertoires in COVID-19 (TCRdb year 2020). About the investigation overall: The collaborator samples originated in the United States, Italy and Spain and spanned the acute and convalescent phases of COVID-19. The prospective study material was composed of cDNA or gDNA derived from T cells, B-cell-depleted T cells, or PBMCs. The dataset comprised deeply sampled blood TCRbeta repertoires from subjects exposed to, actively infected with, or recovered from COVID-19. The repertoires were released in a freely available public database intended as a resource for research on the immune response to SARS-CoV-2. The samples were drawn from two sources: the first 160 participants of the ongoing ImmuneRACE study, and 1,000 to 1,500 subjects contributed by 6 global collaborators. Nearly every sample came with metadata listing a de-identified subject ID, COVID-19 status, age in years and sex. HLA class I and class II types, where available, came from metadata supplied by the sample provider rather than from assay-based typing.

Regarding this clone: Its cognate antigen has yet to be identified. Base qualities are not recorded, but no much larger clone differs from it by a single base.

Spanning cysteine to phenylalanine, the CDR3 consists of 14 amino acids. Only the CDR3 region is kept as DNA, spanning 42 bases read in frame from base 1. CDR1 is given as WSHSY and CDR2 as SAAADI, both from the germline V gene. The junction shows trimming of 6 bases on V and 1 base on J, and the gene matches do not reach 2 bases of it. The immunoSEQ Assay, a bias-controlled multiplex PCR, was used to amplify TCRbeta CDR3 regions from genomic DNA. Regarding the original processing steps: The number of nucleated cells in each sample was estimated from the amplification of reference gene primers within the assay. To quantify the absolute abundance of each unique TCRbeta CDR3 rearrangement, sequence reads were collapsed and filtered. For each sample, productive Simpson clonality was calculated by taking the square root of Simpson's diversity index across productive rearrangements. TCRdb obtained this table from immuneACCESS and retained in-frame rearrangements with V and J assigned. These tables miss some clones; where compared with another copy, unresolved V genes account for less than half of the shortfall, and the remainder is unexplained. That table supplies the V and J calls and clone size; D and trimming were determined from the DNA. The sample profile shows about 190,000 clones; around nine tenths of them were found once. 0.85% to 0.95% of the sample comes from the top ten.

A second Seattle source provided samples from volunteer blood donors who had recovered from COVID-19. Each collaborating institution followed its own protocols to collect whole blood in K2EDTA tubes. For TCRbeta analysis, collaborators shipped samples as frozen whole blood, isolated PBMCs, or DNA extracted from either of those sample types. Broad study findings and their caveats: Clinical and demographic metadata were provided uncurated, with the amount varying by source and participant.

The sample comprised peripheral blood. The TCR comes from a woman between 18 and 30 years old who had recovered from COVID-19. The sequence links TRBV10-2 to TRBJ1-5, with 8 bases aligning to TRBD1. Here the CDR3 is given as CASRGQGSNQPQHF. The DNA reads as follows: TGCGCCAGCAGAGGACAGGGCAGCAATCAGCCCCAGCATTTT.